This is a list of T cell receptor beta chains from one sample in a study of cytomegalovirus exposure and HLA in healthy donors. TCRdb's copy holds only in-frame clones and misses some; the assay was immunoSEQ multiplex PCR. The repertoire holds approximately 52,000 clones, with 65% to 85% as singletons. Sequencing was carried out using PBMCs. The receptors were sampled from a female donor in good health and CMV-seronegative. Both conserved end residues are part of each CDR3. The D gene is left open where the match is weak. The listing skips clone size in some rows; elsewhere it reads once, few, many or a size class.

TRBJ2-1	NA	TRBV7-9	NA	TGTGCCAGCAGCCCGTCATACTACGATTCCGGCGAGCAGTTCTTC	CASSPSYYDSGEQFF
TRBJ2-3	TRBD2	TRBV28	NA	TGTGCCAGCAGTTCCCCCTTAGCGGGGTCTAGCACAGATACGCAGTATTTT	CASSSPLAGSSTDTQYF
TRBJ2-7	NA	TRBV2	NA	TGTGCCAGCAGTGAGGAATCATCAGGCTACGAGCAGTACTTC	CASSEESSGYEQYF
TRBJ1-1	TRBD1	TRBV4-1	NA	TGCGCCAGCAGCCAAGATCCGTCCAGGGGGCAAAGCACTGAAGCTTTCTTT	CASSQDPSRGQSTEAFF
TRBJ2-7	TRBD1	TRBV28	NA	TGTGCCAGCAGGGCTCAGGGGGCGCGGGGCGAGCAGTACTTC	CASRAQGARGEQYF
TRBJ2-7	TRBD1	TRBV27	NA	TGTGCCAGCAGTTTATATACAGGGGTGAGGAATGAGCAGTACTTC	CASSLYTGVRNEQYF
TRBJ2-1	TRBD1	TRBV2	NA	TGTGCCAGCGGGAGGGACAGGGGCTACAATGAGCAGTTCTTC	CASGRDRGYNEQFF
TRBJ2-7	TRBD2	TRBV4-3	medium-sized	TGCGCCAGCAGCCAAGATACCCACGGGGGGGAGCAGTACTTC	CASSQDTHGGEQYF
TRBJ1-2	NA	TRBV5-1	NA	TGCGCCAGCAGCTTGGTTCCGGGAGGAGACTATGGCTACACCTTC	CASSLVPGGDYGYTF
TRBJ2-3	NA	TRBV7-9	few	TGTGCCAGCAGCTCCCTCACAGATACGCAGTATTTT	CASSSLTDTQYF
TRBJ1-2	TRBD1	TRBV6-5	once	TGTGCCAGCAATTCCTTAGCGGGGGACAGAGGTGGCTACACCTTC	CASNSLAGDRGGYTF
TRBJ2-3	TRBD2	TRBV9	NA	TGTGCCAGCAGCGGGGAAAGGACTAGCGGGGGGGGATTCACAGATACGCAGTATTTT	CASSGERTSGGGFTDTQYF
TRBJ2-1	NA	TRBV9	NA	TGTGCCAGCAGCGTAGATCCGTTTGTGAGGGAGCAGTTCTTC	CASSVDPFVREQFF
TRBJ2-3	NA	TRBV28	NA	TGTGCCAGCAGTCTCCCGGACAGAACAGATACGCAGTATTTT	CASSLPDRTDTQYF
TRBJ1-5	TRBD1	TRBV7-9	NA	TGTGCCAGCAGCTTAGCCCTGACAGGGAATAGCAATCAGCCCCAGCATTTT	CASSLALTGNSNQPQHF
TRBJ1-4	TRBD1	TRBV28	NA	TGTGCCAGCAGTTTATTCAGGGGGCGGCGAAAACTGTTTTTT	CASSLFRGRRKLFF
TRBJ2-1	NA	TRBV19	NA	TGTGCCAGTAGTCAAGCGGATGAGCAGTTCTTC	CASSQADEQFF
TRBJ2-5	NA	TRBV15	NA	TGTGCCACCAGTGCGTGGCCGGGTAGCCTTCAAGAGACCCAGTACTTC	CATSAWPGSLQETQYF
TRBJ1-5	NA	TRBV19	NA	TGTGCCAGTAGTATCTTGAGTCGGGGATTCAATCAGCCCCAGCATTTT	CASSILSRGFNQPQHF
TRBJ2-7	TRBD2	TRBV19	NA	TGTGCCAGTAGTAGTAGCGGGAGAAGTACCTACGAGCAGTACTTC	CASSSSGRSTYEQYF
TRBJ2-1	NA	TRBV10-3	NA	TGTGCCATCAGTCCGGACCCGGGTGGCGGGCTTTACAATGAGCAGTTCTTC	CAISPDPGGGLYNEQFF
TRBJ2-7	NA	TRBV9	NA	TGTGCCAGCAGCGTAGCAGGGGCCGACTACGAGCAGTACTTC	CASSVAGADYEQYF
TRBJ1-3	TRBD1	TRBV30	NA	TGTGCCTGGGGACAGGGCAGTGGAAACACCATATATTTT	CAWGQGSGNTIYF
TRBJ1-2	NA	TRBV9	NA	TGTGCCAGCAGCGTAGAAGGGGGAGTAACGGGCGATGGCTACACCTTC	CASSVEGGVTGDGYTF
TRBJ2-6	NA	TRBV11-1	NA	TGTGCCAGCAGCTTAGGCCCAGGGGCTGGGGCCAACGTCCTGACTTTC	CASSLGPGAGANVLTF
TRBJ2-7	NA	TRBV4-3	few	TGCGCCAGCAGCCGGGACATACTCGGTTCCTACGAGCAGTACTTC	CASSRDILGSYEQYF